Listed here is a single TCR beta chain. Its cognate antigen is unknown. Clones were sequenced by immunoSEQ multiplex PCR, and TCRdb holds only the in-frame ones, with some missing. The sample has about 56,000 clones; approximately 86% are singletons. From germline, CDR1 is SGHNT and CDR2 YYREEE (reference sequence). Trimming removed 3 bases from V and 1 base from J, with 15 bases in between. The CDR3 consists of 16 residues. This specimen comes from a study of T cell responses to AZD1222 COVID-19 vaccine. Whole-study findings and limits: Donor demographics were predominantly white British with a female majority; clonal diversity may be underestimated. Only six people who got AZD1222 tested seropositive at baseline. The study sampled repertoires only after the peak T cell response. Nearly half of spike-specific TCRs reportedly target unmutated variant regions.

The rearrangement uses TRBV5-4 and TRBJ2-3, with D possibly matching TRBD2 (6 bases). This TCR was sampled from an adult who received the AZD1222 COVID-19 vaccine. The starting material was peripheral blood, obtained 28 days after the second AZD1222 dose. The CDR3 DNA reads TGTGCCAGCAGCTCGGACGGGGGATCCGGCACAGATACGCAGTATTTT. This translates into CASSSDGGSGTDTQYF.